This T cell receptor (beta chain) stems from a study of sequential checkpoint blockade in melanoma. Study context: Arm A got nivolumab then ipilimumab; arm B the reverse, 1:1. Both treatment sequences were followed by maintenance nivolumab.

Produced via immunoSEQ multiplex PCR; TCRdb's table is partial and in-frame only. The table records over 15,000 clones, nearly 80% of them present only once. Treatment noted: randomized to nivolumab then ipilimumab (arm A) or the reverse (arm B). None of the patients previously received DNA-damaging chemotherapy. Live CD3+CD8+ CD19− CD56− cells were sorted from PBMCs. This sequence was found in a human donor with melanoma. Sequencing was performed on CD8+ T cells sorted from blood (inferred from file names), taken from a patient given nivolumab and ipilimumab in sequence.

The CDR3 is CASSPYRVSSGNTIYF. The CDR3, as DNA: TGTGCCAGCAGCCCTTACAGGGTTTCCTCTGGAAACACCATATATTTT. J is TRBJ1-3 and V is TRBV14; weak D call: TRBD1 (6 bases). The V gene's germline CDR1 is SGHDN and CDR2 FVKESK. Deletions cut 4 bases from V and 0 bases from J, with 13 bases between. The CDR3 totals 16 residues.